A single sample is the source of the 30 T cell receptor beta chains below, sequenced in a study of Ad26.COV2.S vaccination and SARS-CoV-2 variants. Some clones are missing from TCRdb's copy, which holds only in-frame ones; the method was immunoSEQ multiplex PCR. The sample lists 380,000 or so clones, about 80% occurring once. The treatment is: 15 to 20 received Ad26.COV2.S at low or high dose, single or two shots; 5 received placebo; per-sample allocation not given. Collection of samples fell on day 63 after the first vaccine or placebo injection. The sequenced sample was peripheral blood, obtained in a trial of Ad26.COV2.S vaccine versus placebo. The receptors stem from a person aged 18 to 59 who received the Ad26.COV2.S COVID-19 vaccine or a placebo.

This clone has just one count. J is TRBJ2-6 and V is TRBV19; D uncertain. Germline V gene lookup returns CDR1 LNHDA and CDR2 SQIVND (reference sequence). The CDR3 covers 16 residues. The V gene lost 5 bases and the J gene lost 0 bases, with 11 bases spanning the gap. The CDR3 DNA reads TGTGCCAGTAGTTCCAGAGCCCGCTCTGGGGCCAACGTCCTGACTTTC. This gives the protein CASSSRARSGANVLTF.

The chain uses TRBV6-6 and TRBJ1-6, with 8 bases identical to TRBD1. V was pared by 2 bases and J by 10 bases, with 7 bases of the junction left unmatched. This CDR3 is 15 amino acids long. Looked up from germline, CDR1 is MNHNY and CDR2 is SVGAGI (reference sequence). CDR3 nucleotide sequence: TGTGCCAGCAGTTACCGGGGACAGGAACCCTCACCCCTCCACTTT. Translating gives CASSYRGQEPSPLHF.

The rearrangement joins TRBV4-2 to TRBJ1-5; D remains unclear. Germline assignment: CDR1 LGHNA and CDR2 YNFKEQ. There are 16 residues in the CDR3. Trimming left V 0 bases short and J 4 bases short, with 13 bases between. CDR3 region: CASSQEASAFNQPQHF. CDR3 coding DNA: TGTGCCAGCAGCCAAGAAGCGTCAGCCTTTAATCAGCCCCAGCATTTT.

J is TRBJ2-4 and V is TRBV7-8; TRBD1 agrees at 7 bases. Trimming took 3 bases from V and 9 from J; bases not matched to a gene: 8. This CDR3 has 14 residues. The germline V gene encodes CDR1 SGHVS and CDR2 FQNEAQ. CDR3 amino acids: CASSFTGELGIQYF. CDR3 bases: TGTGCCAGCAGCTTTACAGGGGAATTGGGCATTCAGTACTTC.

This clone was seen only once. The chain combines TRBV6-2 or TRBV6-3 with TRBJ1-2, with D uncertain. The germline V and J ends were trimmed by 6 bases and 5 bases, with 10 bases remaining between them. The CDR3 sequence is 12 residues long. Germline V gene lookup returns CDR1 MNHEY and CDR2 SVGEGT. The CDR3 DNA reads TGTGCCAGCAGCCAGACGGTATATGGCTACACCTTC. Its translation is CASSQTVYGYTF.

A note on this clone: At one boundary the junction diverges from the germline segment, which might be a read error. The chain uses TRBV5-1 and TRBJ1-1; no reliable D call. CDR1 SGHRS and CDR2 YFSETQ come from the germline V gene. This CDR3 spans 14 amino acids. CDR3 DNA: TGCGCCAGCAGCTCTACGCATGGGAACACTGAAGTTTTCTTT. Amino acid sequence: CASSSTHGNTEVFF.

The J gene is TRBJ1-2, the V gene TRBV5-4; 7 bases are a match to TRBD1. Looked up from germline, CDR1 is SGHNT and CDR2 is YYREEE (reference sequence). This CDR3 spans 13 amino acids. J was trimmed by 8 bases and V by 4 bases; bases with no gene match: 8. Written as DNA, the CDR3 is TGTGCCAGCAGCCCTGACAGGGTATGGGGCTACACCTTC. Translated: CASSPDRVWGYTF.

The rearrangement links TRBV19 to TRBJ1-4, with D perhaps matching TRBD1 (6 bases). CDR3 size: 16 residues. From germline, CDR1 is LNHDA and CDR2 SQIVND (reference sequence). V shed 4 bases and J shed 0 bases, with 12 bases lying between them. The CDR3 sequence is CASSTSWTATNEKLFF. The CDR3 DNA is TGTGCCAGTAGTACCTCCTGGACAGCAACTAATGAAAAACTGTTTTTT.

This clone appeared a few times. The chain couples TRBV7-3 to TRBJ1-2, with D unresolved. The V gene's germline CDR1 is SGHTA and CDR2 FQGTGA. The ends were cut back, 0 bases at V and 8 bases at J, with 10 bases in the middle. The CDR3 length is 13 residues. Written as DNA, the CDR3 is TGTGCCAGCAGCTTAACGGGCGGAGGGGGCTACACCTTC. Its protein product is CASSLTGGGGYTF.

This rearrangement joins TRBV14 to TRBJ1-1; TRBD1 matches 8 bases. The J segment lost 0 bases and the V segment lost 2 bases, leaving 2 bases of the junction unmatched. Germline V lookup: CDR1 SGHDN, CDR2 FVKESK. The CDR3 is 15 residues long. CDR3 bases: TGTGCCAGCAGCCAACTGACAGGGGTGAACACTGAAGCTTTCTTT. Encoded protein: CASSQLTGVNTEAFF. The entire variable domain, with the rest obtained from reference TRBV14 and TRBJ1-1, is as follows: EAGVTQFPSHSVIEKGQTVTLRCDPISGHDNLYWYRRVMGKEIKFLLHFVKESKQDESGMPNNRFLAERTGGTYSTLKVQPAELEDSGVYFCASSQLTGVNTEAFFGQGTRLTVV.

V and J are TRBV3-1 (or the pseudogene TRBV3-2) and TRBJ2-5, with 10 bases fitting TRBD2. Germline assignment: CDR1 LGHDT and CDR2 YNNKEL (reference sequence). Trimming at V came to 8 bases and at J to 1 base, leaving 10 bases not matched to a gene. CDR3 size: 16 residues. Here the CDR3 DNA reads TGTGCCAGCTCCCGCCAGGCTAGCGGGAGCCAAGAGACCCAGTACTTC. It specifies CASSRQASGSQETQYF.

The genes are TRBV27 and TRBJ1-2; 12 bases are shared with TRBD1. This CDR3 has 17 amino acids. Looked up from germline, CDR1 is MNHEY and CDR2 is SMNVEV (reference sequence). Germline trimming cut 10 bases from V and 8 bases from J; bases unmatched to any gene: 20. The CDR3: CATINSGTGGALNGYTF. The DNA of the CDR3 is TGTGCCACCATAAACTCCGGGACAGGGGGCGCTTTGAACGGCTACACCTTC.

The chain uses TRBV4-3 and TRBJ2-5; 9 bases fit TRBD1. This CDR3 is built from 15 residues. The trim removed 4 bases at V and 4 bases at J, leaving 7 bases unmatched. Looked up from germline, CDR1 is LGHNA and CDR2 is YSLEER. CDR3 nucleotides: TGCGCCAGCAGCCTAGTGGGACAGGGAATAGAGACCCAGTACTTC. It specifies CASSLVGQGIETQYF.

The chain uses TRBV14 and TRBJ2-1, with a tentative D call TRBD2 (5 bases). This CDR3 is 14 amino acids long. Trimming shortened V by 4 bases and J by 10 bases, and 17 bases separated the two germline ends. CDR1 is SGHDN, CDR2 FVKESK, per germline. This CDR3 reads CASSPVGAVQEQFF. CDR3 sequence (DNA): TGTGCCAGCAGCCCAGTCGGAGCGGTTCAAGAGCAGTTCTTC.

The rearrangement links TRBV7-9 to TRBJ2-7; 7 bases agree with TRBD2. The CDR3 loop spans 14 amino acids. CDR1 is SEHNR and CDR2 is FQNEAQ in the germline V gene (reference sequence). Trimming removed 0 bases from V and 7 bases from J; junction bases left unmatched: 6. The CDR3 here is CASSLAGGPREQYF. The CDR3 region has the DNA TGTGCCAGCAGCTTAGCGGGAGGGCCAAGGGAGCAGTACTTC.

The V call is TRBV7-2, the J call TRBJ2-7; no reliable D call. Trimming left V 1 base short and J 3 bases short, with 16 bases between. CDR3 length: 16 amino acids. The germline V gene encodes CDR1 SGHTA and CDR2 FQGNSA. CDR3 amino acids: CASSLGVGLYDYEQYF. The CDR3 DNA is TGTGCCAGCAGCTTAGGTGTGGGTTTATATGACTACGAGCAGTACTTC.

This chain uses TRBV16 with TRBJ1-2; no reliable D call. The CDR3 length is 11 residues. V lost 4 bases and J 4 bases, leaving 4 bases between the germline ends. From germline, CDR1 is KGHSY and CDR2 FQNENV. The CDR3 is CASSPLYGYTF. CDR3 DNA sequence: TGTGCCAGCAGCCCTCTCTATGGCTACACCTTC.

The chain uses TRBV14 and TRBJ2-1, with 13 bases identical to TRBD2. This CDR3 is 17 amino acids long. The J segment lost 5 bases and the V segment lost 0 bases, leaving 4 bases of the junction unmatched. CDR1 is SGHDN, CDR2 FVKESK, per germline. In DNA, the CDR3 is TGTGCCAGCAGCCAAGATCGGGGACTAGCGGGGAACAATGAGCAGTTCTTC. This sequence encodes CASSQDRGLAGNNEQFF.

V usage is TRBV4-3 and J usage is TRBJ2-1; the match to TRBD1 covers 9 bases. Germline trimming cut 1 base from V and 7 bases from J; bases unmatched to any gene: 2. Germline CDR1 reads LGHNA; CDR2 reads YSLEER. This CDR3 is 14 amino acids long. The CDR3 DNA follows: TGCGCCAGCAGCCAAGGACAGGGGGTGAATGAGCAGTTCTTC. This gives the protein CASSQGQGVNEQFF.

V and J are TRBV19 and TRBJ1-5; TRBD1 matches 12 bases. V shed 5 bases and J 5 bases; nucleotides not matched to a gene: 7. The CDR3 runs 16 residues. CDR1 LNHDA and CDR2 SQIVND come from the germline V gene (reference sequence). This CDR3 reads CASSFSGTGGYQPQHF. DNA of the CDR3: TGTGCCAGTAGTTTTAGCGGGACAGGGGGCTATCAGCCCCAGCATTTT.

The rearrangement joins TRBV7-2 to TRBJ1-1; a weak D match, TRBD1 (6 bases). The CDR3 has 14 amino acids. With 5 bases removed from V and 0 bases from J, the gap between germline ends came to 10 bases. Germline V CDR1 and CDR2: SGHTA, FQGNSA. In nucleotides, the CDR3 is TGTGCCAGCAGCCCCCAGGGGATGAACACTGAAGCTTTCTTT. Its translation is CASSPQGMNTEAFF.

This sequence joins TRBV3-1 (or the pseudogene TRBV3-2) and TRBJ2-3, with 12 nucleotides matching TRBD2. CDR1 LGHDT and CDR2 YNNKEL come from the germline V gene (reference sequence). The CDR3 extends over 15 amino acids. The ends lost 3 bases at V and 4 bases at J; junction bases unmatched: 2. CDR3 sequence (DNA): TGTGCCAGCAGCCACCTAGCGGGAGGGCCAGATACGCAGTATTTT. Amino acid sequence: CASSHLAGGPDTQYF.

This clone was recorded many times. In DNA, the CDR3 is TGTGCCAGCAGCTTGCTGGGGGGCGAGGGGACCCAGTACTTC. It codes for CASSLLGGEGTQYF. This chain links TRBV5-4 with TRBJ2-5; D tentatively reads TRBD1 or TRBD2 (6 bases each). The germline V gene encodes CDR1 SGHNT and CDR2 YYREEE (reference sequence). V was cut by 1 base and J by 7 bases, with 14 bases left in between. This CDR3 contains 14 residues.

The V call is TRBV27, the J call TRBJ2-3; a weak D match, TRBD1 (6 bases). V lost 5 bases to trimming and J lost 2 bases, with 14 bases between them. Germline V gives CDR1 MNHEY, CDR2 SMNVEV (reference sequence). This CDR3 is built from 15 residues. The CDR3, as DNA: TGTGCCAGCAGTATCAGGGGACATAACACAGATACGCAGTATTTT. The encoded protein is CASSIRGHNTDTQYF.

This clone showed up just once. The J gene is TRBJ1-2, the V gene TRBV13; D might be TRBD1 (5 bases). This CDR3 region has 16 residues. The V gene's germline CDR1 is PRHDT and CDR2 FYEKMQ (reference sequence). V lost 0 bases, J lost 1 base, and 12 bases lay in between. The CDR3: CASSLGAGQLNYGYTF. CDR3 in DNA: TGTGCCAGCAGCTTAGGCGCAGGACAACTTAACTATGGCTACACCTTC.

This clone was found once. CDR3 sequence (DNA): TGTGCCAGCAGCCGTCCCCGGGGAGCCTCTGGGGCCAACGTCCTGACTTTC. It specifies CASSRPRGASGANVLTF. The chain links TRBV14 to TRBJ2-6; possibly TRBD2 for D (5 bases). The CDR3 is 17 residues long. CDR1 SGHDN and CDR2 FVKESK come from the germline V gene. Trimming left V 4 bases short and J 0 bases short, with 13 bases between. The full variable domain, its missing parts supplied by reference TRBV14 and TRBJ2-6, is EAGVTQFPSHSVIEKGQTVTLRCDPISGHDNLYWYRRVMGKEIKFLLHFVKESKQDESGMPNNRFLAERTGGTYSTLKVQPAELEDSGVYFCASSRPRGASGANVLTFGAGSRLTVL.

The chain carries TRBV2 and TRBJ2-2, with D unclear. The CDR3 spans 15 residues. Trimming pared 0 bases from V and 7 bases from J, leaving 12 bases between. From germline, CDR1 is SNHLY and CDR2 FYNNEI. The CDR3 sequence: CASSEAGRRGGELFF. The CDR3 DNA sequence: TGTGCCAGCAGTGAAGCGGGAAGGCGCGGCGGGGAGCTGTTTTTT.

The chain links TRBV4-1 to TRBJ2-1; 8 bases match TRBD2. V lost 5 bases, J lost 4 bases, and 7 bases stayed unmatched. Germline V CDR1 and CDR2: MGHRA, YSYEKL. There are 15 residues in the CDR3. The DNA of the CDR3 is TGCGCCAGCAGCTCAAGGTCGGGAGGGTACAATGAGCAGTTCTTC. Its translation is CASSSRSGGYNEQFF.

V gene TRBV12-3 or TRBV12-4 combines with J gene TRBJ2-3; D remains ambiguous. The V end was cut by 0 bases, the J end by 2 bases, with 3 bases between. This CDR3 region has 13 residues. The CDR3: CASSLANTDTQYF. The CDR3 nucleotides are TGTGCCAGCAGTTTAGCCAACACAGATACGCAGTATTTT.

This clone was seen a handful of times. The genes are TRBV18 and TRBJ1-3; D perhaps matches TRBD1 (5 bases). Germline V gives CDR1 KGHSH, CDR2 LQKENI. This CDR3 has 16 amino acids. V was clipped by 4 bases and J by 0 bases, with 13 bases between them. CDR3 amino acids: CASSLAQGISGNTIYF. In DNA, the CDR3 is TGTGCCAGCTCACTTGCGCAGGGCATCTCTGGAAACACCATATATTTT. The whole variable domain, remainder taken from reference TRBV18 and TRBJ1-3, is NAGVMQNPRHLVRRRGQEARLRCSPMKGHSHVYWYRQLPEEGLKFMVYLQKENIIDESGMPKERFSAEFPKEGPSILRIQQVVRGDSAAYFCASSLAQGISGNTIYFGEGSWLTVV.